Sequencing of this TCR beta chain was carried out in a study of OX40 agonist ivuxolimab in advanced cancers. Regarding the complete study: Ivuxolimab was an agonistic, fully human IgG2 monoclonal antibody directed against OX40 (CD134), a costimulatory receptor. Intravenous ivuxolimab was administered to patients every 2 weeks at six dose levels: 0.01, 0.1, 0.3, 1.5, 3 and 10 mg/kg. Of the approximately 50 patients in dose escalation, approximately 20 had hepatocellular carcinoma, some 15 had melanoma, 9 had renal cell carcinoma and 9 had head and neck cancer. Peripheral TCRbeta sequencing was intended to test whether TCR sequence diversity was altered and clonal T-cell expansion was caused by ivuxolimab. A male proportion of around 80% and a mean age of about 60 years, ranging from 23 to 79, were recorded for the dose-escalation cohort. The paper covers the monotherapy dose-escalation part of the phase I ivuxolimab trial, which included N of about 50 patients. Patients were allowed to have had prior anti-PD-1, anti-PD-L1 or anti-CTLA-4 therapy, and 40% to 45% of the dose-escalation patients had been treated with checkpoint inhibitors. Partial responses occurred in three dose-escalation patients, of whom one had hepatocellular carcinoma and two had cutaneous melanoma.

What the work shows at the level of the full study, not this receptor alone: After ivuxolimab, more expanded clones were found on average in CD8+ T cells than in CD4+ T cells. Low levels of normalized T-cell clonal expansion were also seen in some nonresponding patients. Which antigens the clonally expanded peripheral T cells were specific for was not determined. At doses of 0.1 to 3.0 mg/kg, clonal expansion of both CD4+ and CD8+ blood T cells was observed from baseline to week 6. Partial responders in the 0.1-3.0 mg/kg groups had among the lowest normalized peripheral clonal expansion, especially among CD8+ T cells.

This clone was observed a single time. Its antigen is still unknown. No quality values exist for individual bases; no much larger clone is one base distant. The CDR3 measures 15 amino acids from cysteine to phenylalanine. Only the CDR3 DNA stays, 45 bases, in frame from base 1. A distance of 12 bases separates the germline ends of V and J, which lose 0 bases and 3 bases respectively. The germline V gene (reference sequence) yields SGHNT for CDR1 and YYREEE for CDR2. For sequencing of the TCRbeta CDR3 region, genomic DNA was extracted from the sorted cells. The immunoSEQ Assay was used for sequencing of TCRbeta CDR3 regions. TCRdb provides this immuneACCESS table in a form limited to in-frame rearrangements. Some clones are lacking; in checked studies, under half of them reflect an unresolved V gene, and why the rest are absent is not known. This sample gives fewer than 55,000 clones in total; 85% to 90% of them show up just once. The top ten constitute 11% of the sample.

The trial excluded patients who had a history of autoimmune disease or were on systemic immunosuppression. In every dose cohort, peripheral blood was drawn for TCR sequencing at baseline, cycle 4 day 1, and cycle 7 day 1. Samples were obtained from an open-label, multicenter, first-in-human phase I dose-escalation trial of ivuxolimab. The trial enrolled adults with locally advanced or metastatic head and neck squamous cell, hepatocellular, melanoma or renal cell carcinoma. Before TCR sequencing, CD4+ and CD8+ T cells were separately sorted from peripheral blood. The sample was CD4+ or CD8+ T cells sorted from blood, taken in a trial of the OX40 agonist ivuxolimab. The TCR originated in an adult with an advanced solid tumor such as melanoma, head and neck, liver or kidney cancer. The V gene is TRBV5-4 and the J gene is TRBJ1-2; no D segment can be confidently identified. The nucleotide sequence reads TGTGCCAGCAGCTTGGCCGTCGGAGTAGACTATGGCTACACCTTC. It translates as CASSLAVGVDYGYTF.